The rows below give T cell receptor beta chains drawn from one sample of a study of blood T cell repertoires in COVID-19. The assay was immunoSEQ multiplex PCR, and TCRdb's table has in-frame clones only and misses some. The sample carries some 180,000 clones, roughly 88% recorded once. The sample taken for sequencing was peripheral blood. These TCRs come from a human donor in a cohort sampled during active COVID-19. The CDR3 runs from the conserved cysteine through the conserved F or W. Fields, in order: D gene, V gene, J gene, CDR3 DNA, CDR3 protein. The D gene is left open where the match is weak.

d_gene: TRBD2
v_gene: TRBV7-8
j_gene: TRBJ2-1
CDR3nt: TGTGCCAGCAGCTTTACATTGGGTAGCGGGGGTTACAATGAGCAGTTCTTC
CDR3aa: CASSFTLGSGGYNEQFF

d_gene: TRBD2
v_gene: TRBV19
j_gene: TRBJ2-3
CDR3nt: TGTGCCAGTACCATAGGTGGACTAGCAGCAGATACGCAGTATTTT
CDR3aa: CASTIGGLAADTQYF

d_gene: .
v_gene: TRBV20-1
j_gene: TRBJ2-7
CDR3nt: TGCAGTGCTAGTAGTACACGGGATTACGAGCAGTACTTC
CDR3aa: CSASSTRDYEQYF

d_gene: TRBD2
v_gene: TRBV3-1/TRBV3-2
j_gene: TRBJ2-1
CDR3nt: TGTGCCACTGGACTAGCGGGAGGCCATGAGCAGTTCTTC
CDR3aa: CATGLAGGHEQFF

d_gene: TRBD1
v_gene: TRBV27
j_gene: TRBJ1-2
CDR3nt: TGTGCCAGCAGGAGACGGGACAGGGCCCACTATGGCTACACCTTC
CDR3aa: CASRRRDRAHYGYTF

d_gene: .
v_gene: TRBV4-1
j_gene: TRBJ2-7
CDR3nt: TGCGCCAGCAGCCAAGAACAGGGTAGTACCGAGCAGTACTTC
CDR3aa: CASSQEQGSTEQYF

d_gene: .
v_gene: TRBV10-1
j_gene: TRBJ2-7
CDR3nt: TGCGCCAGCAGTGGTCAGAAAACCTACGAGCAGTACTTC
CDR3aa: CASSGQKTYEQYF

d_gene: TRBD2
v_gene: TRBV15
j_gene: TRBJ2-1
CDR3nt: TGTGCCACCAGCAGAGATCCTGGACTAGTGGCGGGGTACAATGAGCAGTTCTTC
CDR3aa: CATSRDPGLVAGYNEQFF

d_gene: TRBD2
v_gene: TRBV28
j_gene: TRBJ2-7
CDR3nt: TGTGCCAGCAACGGGGGGGACTACGAGCAGTACTTC
CDR3aa: CASNGGDYEQYF

d_gene: .
v_gene: TRBV2
j_gene: TRBJ2-7
CDR3nt: TGTGCCAGCAGTATCGGCGGGATGGGCTCCTACGAGCAGTACTTC
CDR3aa: CASSIGGMGSYEQYF

d_gene: TRBD1
v_gene: TRBV19
j_gene: TRBJ1-1
CDR3nt: TGTGCCAGTAGTGTCAGGGGGCCGCCTTCGAACACTGAAGCTTTCTTT
CDR3aa: CASSVRGPPSNTEAFF

d_gene: .
v_gene: TRBV6-5
j_gene: TRBJ1-1
CDR3nt: TGTGCCAGCAGGCAACAGGGACCGAACACTGAAGCTTTCTTT
CDR3aa: CASRQQGPNTEAFF

d_gene: .
v_gene: TRBV2
j_gene: TRBJ1-2
CDR3nt: TGTGCCAGCAGGCCCGACAGGTTGGCCACCTATGGCTACACCTTC
CDR3aa: CASRPDRLATYGYTF

d_gene: TRBD1
v_gene: TRBV5-1
j_gene: TRBJ2-1
CDR3nt: TGCGCCAGCAGCTTGGGACAGGGGGCCTACAATGAGCAGTTCTTC
CDR3aa: CASSLGQGAYNEQFF